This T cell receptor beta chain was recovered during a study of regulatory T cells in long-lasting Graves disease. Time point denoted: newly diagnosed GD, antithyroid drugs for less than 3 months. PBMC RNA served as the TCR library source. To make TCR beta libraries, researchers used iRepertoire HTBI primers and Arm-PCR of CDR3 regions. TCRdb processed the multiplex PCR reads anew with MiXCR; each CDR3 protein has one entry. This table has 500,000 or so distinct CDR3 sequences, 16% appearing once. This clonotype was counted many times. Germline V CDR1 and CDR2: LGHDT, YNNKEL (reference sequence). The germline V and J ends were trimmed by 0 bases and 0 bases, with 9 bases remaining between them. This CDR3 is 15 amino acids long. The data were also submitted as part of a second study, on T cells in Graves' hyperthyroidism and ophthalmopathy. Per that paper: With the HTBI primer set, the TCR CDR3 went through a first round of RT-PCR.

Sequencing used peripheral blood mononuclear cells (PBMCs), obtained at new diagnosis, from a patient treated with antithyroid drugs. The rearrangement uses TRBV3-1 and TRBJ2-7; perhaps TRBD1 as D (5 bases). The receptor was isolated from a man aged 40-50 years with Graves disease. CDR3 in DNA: TGTGCCAGCAGCCAAGAACCAGGGCTCTCCTACGAGCAGTACTTC. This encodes CASSQEPGLSYEQYF.